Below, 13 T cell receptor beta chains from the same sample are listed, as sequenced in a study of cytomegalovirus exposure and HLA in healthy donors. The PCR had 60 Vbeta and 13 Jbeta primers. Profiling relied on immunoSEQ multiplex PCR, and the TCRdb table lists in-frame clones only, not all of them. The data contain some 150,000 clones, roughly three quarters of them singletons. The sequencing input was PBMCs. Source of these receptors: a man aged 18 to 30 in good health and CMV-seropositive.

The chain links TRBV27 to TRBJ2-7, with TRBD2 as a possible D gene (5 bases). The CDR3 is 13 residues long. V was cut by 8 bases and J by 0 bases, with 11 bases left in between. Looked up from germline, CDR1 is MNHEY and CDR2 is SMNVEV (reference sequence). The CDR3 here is CASSYGVSYEQYF. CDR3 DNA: TGTGCCAGCTCGTACGGGGTCTCCTACGAGCAGTACTTC.

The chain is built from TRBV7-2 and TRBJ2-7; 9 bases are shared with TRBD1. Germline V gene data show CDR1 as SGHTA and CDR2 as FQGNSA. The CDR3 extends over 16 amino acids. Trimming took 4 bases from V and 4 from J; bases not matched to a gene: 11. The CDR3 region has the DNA TGTGCCAGCAGCTCCTTATTCACAGGGGGCGGTTACGAGCAGTACTTC. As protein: CASSSLFTGGGYEQYF.

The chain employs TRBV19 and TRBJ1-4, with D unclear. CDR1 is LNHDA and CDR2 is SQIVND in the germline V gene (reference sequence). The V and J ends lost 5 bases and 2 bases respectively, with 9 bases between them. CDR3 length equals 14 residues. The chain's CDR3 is CASSRWATNEKLFF. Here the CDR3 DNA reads TGTGCCAGTAGTCGCTGGGCGACTAATGAAAAACTGTTTTTT.

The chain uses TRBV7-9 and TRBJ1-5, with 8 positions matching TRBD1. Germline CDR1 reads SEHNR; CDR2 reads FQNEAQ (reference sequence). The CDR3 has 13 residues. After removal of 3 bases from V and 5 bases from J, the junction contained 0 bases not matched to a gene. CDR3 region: CASSLTGDQPQHF. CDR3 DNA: TGTGCCAGCAGCTTGACAGGGGATCAGCCCCAGCATTTT.

CDR3 bases: TGTGCCAGCAGCGTAGAGGGACTAGAGGGCGAGCAGTTCTTC. This gives the protein CASSVEGLEGEQFF. The chain joins TRBV9 to TRBJ2-1; TRBD2 matches 8 bases. Germline trimming cut 0 bases from V and 10 bases from J; bases unmatched to any gene: 6. CDR3 length equals 14 residues. Looked up from germline, CDR1 is SGDLS and CDR2 is YYNGEE. The whole variable domain, remainder taken from reference TRBV9 and TRBJ2-1, is DSGVTQTPKHLITATGQRVTLRCSPRSGDLSVYWYQQSLDQGLQFLIQYYNGEERAKGNILERFSAQQFPDLHSELNLSSLELGDSALYFCASSVEGLEGEQFFGPGTRLTVL.

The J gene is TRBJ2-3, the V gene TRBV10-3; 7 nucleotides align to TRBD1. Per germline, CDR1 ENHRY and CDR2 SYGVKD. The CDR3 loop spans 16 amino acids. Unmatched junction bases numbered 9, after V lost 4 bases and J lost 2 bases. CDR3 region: CAISAVRGLTTDTQYF. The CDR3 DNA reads TGTGCCATCAGTGCTGTAAGGGGGCTTACCACAGATACGCAGTATTTT.

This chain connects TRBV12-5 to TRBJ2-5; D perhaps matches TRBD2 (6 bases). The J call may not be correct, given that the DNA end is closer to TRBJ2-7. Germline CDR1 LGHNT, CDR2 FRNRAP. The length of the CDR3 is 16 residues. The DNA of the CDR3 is TGTGCTAGTGCCATGAGGGACTTTTCCCCCTCCTACGAGCAGTACTTC. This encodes CASAMRDFSPSYEQYF.

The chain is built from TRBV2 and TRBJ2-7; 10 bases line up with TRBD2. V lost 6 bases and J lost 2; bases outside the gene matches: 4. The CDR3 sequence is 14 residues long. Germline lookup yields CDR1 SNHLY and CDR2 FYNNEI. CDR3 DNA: TGTGCCAGCAGGGGGGGACTAGCGACCTACGAGCAGTACTTC. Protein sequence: CASRGGLATYEQYF.

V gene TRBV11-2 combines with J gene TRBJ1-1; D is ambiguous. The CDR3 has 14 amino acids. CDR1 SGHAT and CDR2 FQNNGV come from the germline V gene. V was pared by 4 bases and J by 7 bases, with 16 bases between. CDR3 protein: CASSSQPPEGEAFF. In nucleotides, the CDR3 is TGTGCCAGCAGCTCACAGCCCCCGGAGGGTGAAGCTTTCTTT.

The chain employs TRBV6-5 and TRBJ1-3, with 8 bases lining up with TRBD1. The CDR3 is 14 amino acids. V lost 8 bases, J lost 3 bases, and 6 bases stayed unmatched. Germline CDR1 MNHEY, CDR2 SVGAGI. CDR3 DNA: TGTGCCAGCGGCGTGGACAGGGTTGGAAACACCATATATTTT. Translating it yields CASGVDRVGNTIYF.

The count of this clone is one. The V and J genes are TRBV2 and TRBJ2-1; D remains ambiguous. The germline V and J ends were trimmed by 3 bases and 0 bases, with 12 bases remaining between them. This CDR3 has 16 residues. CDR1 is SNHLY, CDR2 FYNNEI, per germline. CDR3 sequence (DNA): TGTGCCAGCAGTGAGAGGAGCCCGAGCTCCTACAATGAGCAGTTCTTC. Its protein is CASSERSPSSYNEQFF.

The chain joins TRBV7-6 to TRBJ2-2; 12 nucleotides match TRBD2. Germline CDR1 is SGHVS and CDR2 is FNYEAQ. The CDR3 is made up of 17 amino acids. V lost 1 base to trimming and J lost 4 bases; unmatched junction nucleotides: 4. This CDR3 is CASSLETSGRSTGELFF. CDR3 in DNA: TGTGCCAGCAGCTTAGAGACTAGCGGGAGAAGCACCGGGGAGCTGTTTTTT. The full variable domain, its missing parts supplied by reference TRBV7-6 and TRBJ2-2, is GAGVSQSPRYKVTKRGQDVALRCDPISGHVSLYWYRQALGQGPEFLTYFNYEAQQDKSGLPNDRFSAERPEGSISTLTIQRTEQRDSAMYRCASSLETSGRSTGELFFGEGSRLTVL.

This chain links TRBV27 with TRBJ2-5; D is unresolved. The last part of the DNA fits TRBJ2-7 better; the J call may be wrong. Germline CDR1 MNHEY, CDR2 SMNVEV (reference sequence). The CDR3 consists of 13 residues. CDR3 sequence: CASSFSVGYEQYF. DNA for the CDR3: TGTGCCAGCAGTTTCTCAGTCGGGTACGAGCAGTACTTC.